This is a list of T cell receptor beta chains from one sample in a study of radiation and T cells in renal cell carcinoma. This table comes from immunoSEQ multiplex PCR, and its TCRdb copy is limited to in-frame clones, with some not included. The repertoire has 75,000 to 95,000 clones, 85% of them found once; the top ten carry 9.4%. Sequencing was performed on blood, taken from a patient whose treatment included radiotherapy and nephrectomy. These receptors all stem from a middle-aged man with renal cell carcinoma. CDR3s include the opening cysteine and the closing phenylalanine or tryptophan. A D gene is named only where the DNA matches it firmly. Clone size, where shown, is once, few, many, or a class for clones that have expanded.

CDR3nt	CDR3aa	abundance	v_gene	j_gene	d_gene
TGCAGCGTCCTCACCCCCGGGACTGAAGCTTTCTTT	CSVLTPGTEAFF	-	TRBV29-1	TRBJ1-1	-
TGCGCCAGCAGCCAAGTCGGAAGGGAGCAGTTCTTC	CASSQVGREQFF	-	TRBV4-3	TRBJ2-1	-
TGTGCCAGCAGCGCCGGGGGGATCTACGAGCAGTACTTC	CASSAGGIYEQYF	-	TRBV27	TRBJ2-7	TRBD2
TGTGCCTGGAGTGTACTGGGGGCAGTCGATCAGCCCCAGCATTTT	CAWSVLGAVDQPQHF	-	TRBV30	TRBJ1-5	-
TGCGCCAGCAGCTTGGGTGGGACTAGTAACTACAATGAGCAGTTCTTC	CASSLGGTSNYNEQFF	-	TRBV5-1	TRBJ2-1	TRBD2
TGCGCCAGCAGCTTGATCTCCCCGACTAGGCTTGGCTACACCTTC	CASSLISPTRLGYTF	-	TRBV5-1	TRBJ1-2	-
TGCGCCAGCAGCTTGAGTGGGACAGGGGCCCTTAGGCTCTCTGGAAACACCATATATTTT	CASSLSGTGALRLSGNTIYF	-	TRBV5-1	TRBJ1-3	TRBD1
TGCGCCAGCAGCCAAACCGTGATAGCTAGCACAGATACGCAGTATTTT	CASSQTVIASTDTQYF	-	TRBV4-1	TRBJ2-3	-
TGTGCCTGGGCCCCACAGGGGTGGTATGCTGAAGCTTTCTTT	CAWAPQGWYAEAFF	few	TRBV30	TRBJ1-1	TRBD1
TGTGCCAGCAGCTCCCCGACTAGCGGCTCCGTCAATGAGCAGTTCTTC	CASSSPTSGSVNEQFF	-	TRBV13	TRBJ2-1	TRBD2
TGTGCCAGCAGCGTAGAGGGGACAGGATTAGATACGCAGTATTTT	CASSVEGTGLDTQYF	-	TRBV9	TRBJ2-3	TRBD1
TGTGCCAGCAGTTACGCAGGGGGGACTGAAGCTTTCTTT	CASSYAGGTEAFF	-	TRBV6-6	TRBJ1-1	TRBD1
TGCGCCAGCAGCCGGGGACAGGGATTTTTTTCACCCCTCCACTTT	CASSRGQGFFSPLHF	-	TRBV4-1	TRBJ1-6	TRBD1
TGTGCCAGCAGTTGGGGGGGGATGAAAGAGCAGTACTTC	CASSWGGMKEQYF	-	TRBV27	TRBJ2-7	TRBD2
TGTGCCAGCAGCCTTGGGACAGCCCTAGGAGAGACCCAGTACTTC	CASSLGTALGETQYF	once	TRBV5-4	TRBJ2-5	TRBD1
TGTGCCAGCAGCTTGGGACAGCCAGGCTATGGCTACACCTTC	CASSLGQPGYGYTF	-	TRBV7-9	TRBJ1-2	TRBD1
TGTGCCAGCAGCTACGGGGGACAGCCCTATGGCTACACCTTC	CASSYGGQPYGYTF	few	TRBV6-5	TRBJ1-2	TRBD1
TGTGCCACCCACCCGGGAGGAAATGAAAAACTGTTTTTT	CATHPGGNEKLFF	-	TRBV27	TRBJ1-4	-
TGTGCCAGCTCTAATCTGGGCAGGGGGGGGTATGGCTACACCTTC	CASSNLGRGGYGYTF	-	TRBV27	TRBJ1-2	TRBD1
TGTGCCAGCAGCTTTAACGGTGTGGGGCTGAACACCGGGGAGCTGTTTTTT	CASSFNGVGLNTGELFF	-	TRBV7-3	TRBJ2-2	-
TGTGCCAGCAGCCGACGGACTAGCGGGATCAATGAGCAGTTCTTC	CASSRRTSGINEQFF	-	TRBV6-6	TRBJ2-1	TRBD2
TGTGCCAGCTCAGAGCGACGGGGCAGGACCTACGAGCAGTACTTC	CASSERRGRTYEQYF	-	TRBV28	TRBJ2-7	-
TGTGCCAGCAGTACTGGACAGGGGAACGAGCAGTACTTC	CASSTGQGNEQYF	-	TRBV7-3	TRBJ2-7	TRBD1
TGTGCCAGCAGCCCCGGGACGGATAGCAATCAGCCCCAGCATTTT	CASSPGTDSNQPQHF	-	TRBV2	TRBJ1-5	-
TGTGCCAGCAGCCGAGGGGGCACAGATACGCAGTATTTT	CASSRGGTDTQYF	-	TRBV7-6	TRBJ2-3	-
TGTGCCAGCAGTCCAAGCGGGAGGGCCCAAACCTACGAGCAGTACTTC	CASSPSGRAQTYEQYF	-	TRBV11-2	TRBJ2-7	TRBD2
TGTGCCAGCTCACCACCGTCGGCAGACGCAGATACGCAGTATTTT	CASSPPSADADTQYF	-	TRBV18	TRBJ2-3	-
TGTGCCAGCAGCTTAGCGGGGCAGATTACTGACTTC	CASSLAGQITDF	-	TRBV7-9	TRBJ2-7	-
TGCGCCAGCAGCTTGAGTTTGCAGAGAGACACTGAAGCTTTCTTT	CASSLSLQRDTEAFF	-	TRBV5-1	TRBJ1-1	-
TGTGCCAGCCGGGACGCTACTAACTATGGCTACACCTTC	CASRDATNYGYTF	-	TRBV2	TRBJ1-2	-
TGCGCCAGCAGGTGGGGGGATCCCTACGAGCAGTACTTC	CASRWGDPYEQYF	-	TRBV5-1	TRBJ2-7	-
TGTGCTAGCAGCTTAGGGGGGATCCTAGAACCCGGGGAGCTGTTTTTT	CASSLGGILEPGELFF	-	TRBV7-7	TRBJ2-2	-
TGTGCCAGCAGGGGGTTGGGGGGCACTGAAGCTTTCTTT	CASRGLGGTEAFF	-	TRBV25-1	TRBJ1-1	-
TGTGCCAGCAGCCCACGGACTAGCGGGAGAAGGACAGATACGCAGTATTTT	CASSPRTSGRRTDTQYF	-	TRBV9	TRBJ2-3	TRBD2
TGTGCCAGCAGCTTAGCTTCGTCTTTATTCGATACGCAGTATTTT	CASSLASSLFDTQYF	once	TRBV7-2	TRBJ2-3	-
TGTGCCATCAGTGACGTCGCAGATACGCAGTATTTT	CAISDVADTQYF	-	TRBV10-3	TRBJ2-3	-
TGTGCCTGGAGGAAAACAGGGGGGGATGAAAAACTGTTTTTT	CAWRKTGGDEKLFF	-	TRBV30	TRBJ1-4	TRBD1
TGTGCCAGCTCACCGCCTGGCAGGGCCACTAACTATGGCTACACCTTC	CASSPPGRATNYGYTF	-	TRBV18	TRBJ1-2	-